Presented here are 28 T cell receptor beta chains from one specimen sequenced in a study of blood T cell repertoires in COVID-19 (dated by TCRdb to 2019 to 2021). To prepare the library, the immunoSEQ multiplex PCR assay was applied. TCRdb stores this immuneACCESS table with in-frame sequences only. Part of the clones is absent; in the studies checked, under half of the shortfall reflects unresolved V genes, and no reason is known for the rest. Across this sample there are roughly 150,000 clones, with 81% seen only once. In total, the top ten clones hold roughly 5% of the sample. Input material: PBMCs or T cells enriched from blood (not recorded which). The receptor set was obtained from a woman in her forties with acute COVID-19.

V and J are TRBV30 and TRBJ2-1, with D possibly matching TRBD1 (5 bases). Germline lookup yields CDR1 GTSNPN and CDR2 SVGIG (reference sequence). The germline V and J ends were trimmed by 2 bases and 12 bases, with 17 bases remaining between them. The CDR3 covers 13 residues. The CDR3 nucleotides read TGTGCCTGGAGTCCAGGGAACCGTAAGGGGCAGTTCTTC. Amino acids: CAWSPGNRKGQFF.

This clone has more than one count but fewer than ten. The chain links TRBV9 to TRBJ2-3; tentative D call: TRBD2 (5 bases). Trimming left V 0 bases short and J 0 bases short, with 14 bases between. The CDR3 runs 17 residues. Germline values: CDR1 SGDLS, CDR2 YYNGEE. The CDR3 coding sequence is TGTGCCAGCAGCGTAGCTACGACTATCTCTAGCACAGATACGCAGTATTTT. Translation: CASSVATTISSTDTQYF.

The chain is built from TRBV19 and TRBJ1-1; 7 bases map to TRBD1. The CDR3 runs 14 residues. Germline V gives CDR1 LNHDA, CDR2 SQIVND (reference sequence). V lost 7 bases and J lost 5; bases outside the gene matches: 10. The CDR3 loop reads CASNLNQGGTEAFF. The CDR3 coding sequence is TGTGCCAGTAACCTCAACCAGGGGGGTACTGAAGCTTTCTTT.

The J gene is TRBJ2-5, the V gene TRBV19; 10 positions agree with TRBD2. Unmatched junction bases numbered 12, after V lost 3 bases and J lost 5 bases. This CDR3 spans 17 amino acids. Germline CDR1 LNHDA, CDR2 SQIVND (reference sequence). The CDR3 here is CASSIGGTSDTRETQYF. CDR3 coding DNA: TGTGCCAGTAGTATTGGCGGGACTAGCGACACAAGGGAGACCCAGTACTTC.

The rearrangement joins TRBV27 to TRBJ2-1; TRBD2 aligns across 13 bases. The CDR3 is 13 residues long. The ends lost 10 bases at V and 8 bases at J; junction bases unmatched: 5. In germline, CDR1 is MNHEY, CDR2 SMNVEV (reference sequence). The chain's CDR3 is CAIWTSGSHEQFF. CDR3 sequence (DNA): TGTGCCATCTGGACTAGCGGGAGTCATGAGCAGTTCTTC.

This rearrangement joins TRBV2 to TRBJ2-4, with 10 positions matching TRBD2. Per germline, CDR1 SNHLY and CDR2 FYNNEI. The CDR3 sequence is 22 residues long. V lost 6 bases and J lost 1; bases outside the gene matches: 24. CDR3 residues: CASREPGTSDRIPLGAKNIQYF. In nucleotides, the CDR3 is TGTGCCAGCAGGGAACCCGGGACTAGCGATCGAATCCCCCTAGGGGCCAAAAACATTCAGTACTTC. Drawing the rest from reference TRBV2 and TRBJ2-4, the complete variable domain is EPEVTQTPSHQVTQMGQEVILRCVPISNHLYFYWYRQILGQKVEFLVSFYNNEISEKSEIFDDQFSVERPDGSNFTLKIRSTKLEDSAMYFCASREPGTSDRIPLGAKNIQYFGAGTRLSVL.

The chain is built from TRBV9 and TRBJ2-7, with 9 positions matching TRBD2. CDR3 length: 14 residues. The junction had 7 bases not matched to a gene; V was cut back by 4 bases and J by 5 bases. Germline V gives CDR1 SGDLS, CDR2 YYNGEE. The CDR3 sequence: CASSSGRGGHEQYF. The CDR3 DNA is TGTGCCAGCAGCTCCGGGCGGGGGGGCCACGAGCAGTACTTC.

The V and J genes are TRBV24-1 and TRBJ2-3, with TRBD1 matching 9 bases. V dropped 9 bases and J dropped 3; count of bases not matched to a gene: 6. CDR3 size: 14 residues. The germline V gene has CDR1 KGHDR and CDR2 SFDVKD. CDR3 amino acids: CATSPGQGTDTQYF. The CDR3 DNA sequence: TGTGCCACCTCTCCGGGACAGGGTACAGATACGCAGTATTTT.

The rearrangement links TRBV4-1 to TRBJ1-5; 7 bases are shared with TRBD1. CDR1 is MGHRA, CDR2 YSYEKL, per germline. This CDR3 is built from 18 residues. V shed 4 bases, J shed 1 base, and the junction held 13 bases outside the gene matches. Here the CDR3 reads CASSLFLTTGRSNQPQHF. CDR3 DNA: TGCGCCAGCAGCCTCTTCCTCACGACAGGGCGAAGCAATCAGCCCCAGCATTTT.

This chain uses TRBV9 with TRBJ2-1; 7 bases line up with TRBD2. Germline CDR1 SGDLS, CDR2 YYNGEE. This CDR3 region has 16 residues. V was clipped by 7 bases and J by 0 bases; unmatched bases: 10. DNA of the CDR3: TGTGCCAGCGCTCGGGGGGAGCCCAGCTCCTACAATGAGCAGTTCTTC. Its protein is CASARGEPSSYNEQFF.

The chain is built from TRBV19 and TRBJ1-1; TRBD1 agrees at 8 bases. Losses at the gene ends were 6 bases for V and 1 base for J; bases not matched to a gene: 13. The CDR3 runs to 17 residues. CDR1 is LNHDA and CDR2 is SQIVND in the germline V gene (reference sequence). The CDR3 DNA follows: TGTGCCAGTAGCAGTCTGGGACAGGCAAGAGGGAACACTGAAGCTTTCTTT. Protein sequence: CASSSLGQARGNTEAFF.

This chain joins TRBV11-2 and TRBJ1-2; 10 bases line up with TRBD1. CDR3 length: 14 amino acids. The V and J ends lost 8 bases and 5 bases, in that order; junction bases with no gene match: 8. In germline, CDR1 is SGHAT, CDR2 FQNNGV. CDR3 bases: TGTGCCAGCCGTGGCCAGGACAGGGGGTATGGCTACACCTTC. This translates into CASRGQDRGYGYTF.

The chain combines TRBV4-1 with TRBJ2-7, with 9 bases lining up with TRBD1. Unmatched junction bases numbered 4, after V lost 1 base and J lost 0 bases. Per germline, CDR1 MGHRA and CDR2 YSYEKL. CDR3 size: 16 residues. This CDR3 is CASSQGQGGSSYEQYF. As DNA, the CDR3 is TGCGCCAGCAGCCAAGGACAGGGGGGGAGCTCCTACGAGCAGTACTTC.

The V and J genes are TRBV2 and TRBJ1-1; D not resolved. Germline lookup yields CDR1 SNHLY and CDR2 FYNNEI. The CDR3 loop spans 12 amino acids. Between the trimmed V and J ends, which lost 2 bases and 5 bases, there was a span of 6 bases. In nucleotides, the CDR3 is TGTGCCAGCAGTGAATGGCGGACTGAAGCTTTCTTT. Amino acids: CASSEWRTEAFF.

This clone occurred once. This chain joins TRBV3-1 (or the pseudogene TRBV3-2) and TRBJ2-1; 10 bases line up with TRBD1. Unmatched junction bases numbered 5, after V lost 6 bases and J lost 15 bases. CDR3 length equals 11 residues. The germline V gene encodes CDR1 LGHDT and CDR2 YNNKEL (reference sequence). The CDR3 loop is CASSDRGQRFF. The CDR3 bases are TGTGCCAGCAGTGACAGGGGGCAACGGTTCTTC.

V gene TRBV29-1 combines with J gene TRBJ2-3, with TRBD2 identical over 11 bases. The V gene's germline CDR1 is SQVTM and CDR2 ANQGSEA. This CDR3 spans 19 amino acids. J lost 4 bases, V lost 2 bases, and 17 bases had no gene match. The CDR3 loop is CSVEYPLTSGRMDPDTQYF. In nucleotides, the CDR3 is TGCAGCGTTGAATATCCCCTCACTAGCGGGAGAATGGATCCAGATACGCAGTATTTT.

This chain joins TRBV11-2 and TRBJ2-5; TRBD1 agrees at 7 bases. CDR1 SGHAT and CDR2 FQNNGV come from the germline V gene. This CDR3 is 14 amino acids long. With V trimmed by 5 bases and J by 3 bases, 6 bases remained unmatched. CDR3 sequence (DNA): TGTGCCAGCAGCCTAGGGACAGCAAAAGAGACCCAGTACTTC. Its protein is CASSLGTAKETQYF.

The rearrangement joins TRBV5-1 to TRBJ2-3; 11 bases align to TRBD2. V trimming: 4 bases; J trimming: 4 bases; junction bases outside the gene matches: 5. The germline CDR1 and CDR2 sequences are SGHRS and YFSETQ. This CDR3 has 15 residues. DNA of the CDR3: TGCGCCAGCAGCCTTAGCGGGAGGGTTGCAGATACGCAGTATTTT. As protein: CASSLSGRVADTQYF.

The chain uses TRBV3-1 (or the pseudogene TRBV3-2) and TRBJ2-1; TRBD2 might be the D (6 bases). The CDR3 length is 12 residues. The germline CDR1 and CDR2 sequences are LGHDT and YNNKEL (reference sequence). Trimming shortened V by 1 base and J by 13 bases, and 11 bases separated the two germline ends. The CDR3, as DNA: TGTGCCAGCAGCCAAGTCGCCGGGGGACAGTTCTTC. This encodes CASSQVAGGQFF.

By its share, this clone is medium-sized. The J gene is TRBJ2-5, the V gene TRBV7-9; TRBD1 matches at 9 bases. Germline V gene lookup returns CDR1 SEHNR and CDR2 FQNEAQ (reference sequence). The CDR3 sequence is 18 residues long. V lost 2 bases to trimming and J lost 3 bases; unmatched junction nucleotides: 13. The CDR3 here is CASSLFPRDRDGEETQYF. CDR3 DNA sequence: TGTGCCAGCAGCTTATTTCCCCGGGACAGGGACGGAGAAGAGACCCAGTACTTC.

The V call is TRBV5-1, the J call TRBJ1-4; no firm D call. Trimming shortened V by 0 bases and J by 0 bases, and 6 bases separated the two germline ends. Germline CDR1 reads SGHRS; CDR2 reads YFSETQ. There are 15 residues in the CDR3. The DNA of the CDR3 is TGCGCCAGCAGCTTGGCCGGGGCAACTAATGAAAAACTGTTTTTT. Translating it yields CASSLAGATNEKLFF.

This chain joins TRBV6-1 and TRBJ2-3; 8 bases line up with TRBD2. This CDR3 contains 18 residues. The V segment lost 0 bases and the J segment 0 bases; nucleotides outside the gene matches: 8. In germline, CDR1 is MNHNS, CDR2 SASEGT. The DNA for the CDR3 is TGTGCCAGCAGTGAAGCTCACCCGGGACTAGGGAGCACAGATACGCAGTATTTT. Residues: CASSEAHPGLGSTDTQYF.

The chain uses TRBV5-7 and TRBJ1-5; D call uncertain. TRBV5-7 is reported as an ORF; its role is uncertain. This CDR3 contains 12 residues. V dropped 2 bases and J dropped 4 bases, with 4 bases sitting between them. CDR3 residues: CASSFLNQPQHF. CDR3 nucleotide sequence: TGTGCCAGCAGCTTTTTAAATCAGCCCCAGCATTTT.

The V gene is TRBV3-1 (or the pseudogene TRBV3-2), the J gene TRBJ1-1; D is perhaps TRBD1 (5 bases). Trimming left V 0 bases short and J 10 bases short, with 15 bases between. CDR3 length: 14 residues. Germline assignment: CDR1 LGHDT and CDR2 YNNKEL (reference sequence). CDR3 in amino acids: CASSQDLTGSGAFF. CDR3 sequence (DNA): TGTGCCAGCAGCCAAGATCTAACAGGTTCAGGAGCTTTCTTT.

CDR3 residues: CASSPRTSGAYEQYV. CDR3 coding DNA: TGTGCCAGCAGCCCCAGGACTAGCGGAGCCTACGAGCAGTACGTC. The gene calls are TRBV2 and TRBJ2-7, with 10 positions matching TRBD2. CDR3 length: 15 residues. Germline lookup yields CDR1 SNHLY and CDR2 FYNNEI. V shed 6 bases and J 2 bases; nucleotides not matched to a gene: 7.

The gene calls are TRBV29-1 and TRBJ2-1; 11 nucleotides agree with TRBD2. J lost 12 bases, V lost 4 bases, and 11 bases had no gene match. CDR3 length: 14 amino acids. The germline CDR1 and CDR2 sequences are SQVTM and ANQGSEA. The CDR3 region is CSVGLAGKHLPQFF. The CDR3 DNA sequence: TGCAGCGTTGGACTAGCGGGAAAGCATCTACCGCAGTTCTTC.

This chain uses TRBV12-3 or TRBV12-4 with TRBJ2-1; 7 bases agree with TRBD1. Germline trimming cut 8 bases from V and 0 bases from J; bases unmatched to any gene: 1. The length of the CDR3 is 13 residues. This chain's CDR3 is CASRDSSYNEQFF. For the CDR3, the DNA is TGTGCCAGCCGGGACAGCTCCTACAATGAGCAGTTCTTC.

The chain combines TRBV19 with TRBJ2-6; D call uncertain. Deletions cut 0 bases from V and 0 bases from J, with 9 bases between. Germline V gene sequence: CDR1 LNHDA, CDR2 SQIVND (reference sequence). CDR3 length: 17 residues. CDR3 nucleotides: TGTGCCAGTAGTATAGATCGAAGAGGCTCTGGGGCCAACGTCCTGACTTTC. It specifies CASSIDRRGSGANVLTF.